Described below is a single TCR beta chain sequence and its context. Its antigen is currently unknown. The CDR3 runs 14 residues. Deletions cut 5 bases from V and 1 base from J, with 14 bases between. Germline V CDR1 and CDR2: DFQATT, SNEGSKA (reference sequence). The data are from a study of T cell repertoires in cytomegalovirus infection. Background on the study: Public TCR beta signatures were indicative of both CMV infection and a matching HLA type. Findings and limits, study-wide: Summed frequency of public TCR beta families distinguished CMV carriers with the relevant HLA.

One entry per CDR3 protein, called by TCRdb with MiXCR from the reads. Found here are about 530,000 distinct CDR3 sequences, about 30% of them singletons; the top ten hold 13%. This TCR came from a human donor in good health (CMV status not recorded). Some clones in this sample may be carry-over from other donors' samples. The chain recombines TRBV20-1 with TRBJ1-1, with D perhaps TRBD1 (5 bases). Sequencing was carried out using PBMCs. CDR3 coding DNA: TGCAGTGCTGGGACTCGGCCCCCGAACACTGAAGCTTTCTTT. Amino acids: CSAGTRPPNTEAFF.